This T cell receptor beta chain was recorded in a study of T cell clones after liver transplantation. Overall study: TCRbeta sequencing after a pre-transplant mixed lymphocyte reaction identified graft-donor-reactive clones, later tracked in post-transplant blood.

A note on this clone: Its target is unknown.

CDR1 and CDR2 (germline): SGHDT, YYEEEE. V lost 7 bases, J lost 4 bases, and 21 bases lay in between. This CDR3 contains 15 residues. Here immunoSEQ multiplex PCR was the method, and the copy in TCRdb shows in-frame clones only, minus some. The repertoire consists of some 80,000 clones, with around four fifths occurring once and the leading ten covering around 2%. Study conclusions and caveats: These preliminary findings come from unstandardized post-transplant sampling times.

The sequences come from CD4+ T cells from blood, collected roughly 48 months after liver transplant. This chain joins TRBV5-6 and TRBJ2-7, with D perhaps assigned TRBD1 or TRBD2 (5 bases each). This receptor was taken from a human patient who received a liver transplant. Some T cells may have come from the graft donor. The CDR3 reads CASAFGMGTRYEQYF. CDR3 DNA sequence: TGTGCCAGCGCCTTCGGTATGGGGACGAGGTACGAGCAGTACTTC.